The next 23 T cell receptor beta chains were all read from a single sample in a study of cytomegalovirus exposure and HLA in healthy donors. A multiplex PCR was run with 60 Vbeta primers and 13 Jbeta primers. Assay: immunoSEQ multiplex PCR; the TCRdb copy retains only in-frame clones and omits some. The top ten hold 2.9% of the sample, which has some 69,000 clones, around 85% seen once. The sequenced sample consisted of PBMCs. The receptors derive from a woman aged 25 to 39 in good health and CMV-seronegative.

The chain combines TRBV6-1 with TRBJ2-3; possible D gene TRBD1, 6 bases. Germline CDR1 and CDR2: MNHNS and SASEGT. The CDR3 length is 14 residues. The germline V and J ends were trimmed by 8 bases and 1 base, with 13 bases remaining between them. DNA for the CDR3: TGTGCCAGCGGCCGGGACACCGGCACAGATACGCAGTATTTT. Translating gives CASGRDTGTDTQYF.

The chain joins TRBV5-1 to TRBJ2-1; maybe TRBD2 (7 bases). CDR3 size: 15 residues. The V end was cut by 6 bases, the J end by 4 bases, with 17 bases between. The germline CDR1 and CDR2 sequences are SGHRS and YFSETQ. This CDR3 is CASMLGGGGYNEQFF. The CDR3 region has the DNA TGCGCCAGCATGCTGGGGGGAGGGGGGTACAATGAGCAGTTCTTC.

The CDR3 coding sequence is TGTGCCAGTACCCCGGGAGGGCAGGACCAAGAGACCCAGTACTTC. It is translated as CASTPGGQDQETQYF. The chain is built from TRBV19 and TRBJ2-5; TRBD2 matches at 8 bases. This CDR3 has 15 residues. V gave up 7 bases and J gave up 0 bases; unmatched junction bases: 7. The germline CDR1 and CDR2 sequences are LNHDA and SQIVND (reference sequence). Full variable domain (missing parts from reference TRBV19 and TRBJ2-5): DGGITQSPKYLFRKEGQNVTLSCEQNLNHDAMYWYRQDPGQGLRLIYYSQIVNDFQKGDIAEGYSVSREKKESFPLTVTSAQKNPTAFYLCASTPGGQDQETQYFGPGTRLLVL.

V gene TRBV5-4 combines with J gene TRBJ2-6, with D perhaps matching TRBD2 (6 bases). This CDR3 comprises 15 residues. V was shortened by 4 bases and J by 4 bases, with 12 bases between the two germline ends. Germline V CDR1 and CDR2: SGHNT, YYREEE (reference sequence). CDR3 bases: TGTGCCAGCAGCGCGGGAACCGGGGGGGCCAACGTCCTGACTTTC. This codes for CASSAGTGGANVLTF.

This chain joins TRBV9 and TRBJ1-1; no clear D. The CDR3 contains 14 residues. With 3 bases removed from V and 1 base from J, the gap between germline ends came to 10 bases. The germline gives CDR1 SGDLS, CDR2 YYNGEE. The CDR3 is CASSALTENTEAFF. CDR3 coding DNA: TGTGCCAGCAGCGCGTTAACAGAGAACACTGAAGCTTTCTTT.

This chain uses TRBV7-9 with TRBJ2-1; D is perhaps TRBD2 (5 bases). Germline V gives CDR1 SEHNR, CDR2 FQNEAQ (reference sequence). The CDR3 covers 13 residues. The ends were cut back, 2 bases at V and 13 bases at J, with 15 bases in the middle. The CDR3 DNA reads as TGTGCCAGCAGCTTAAGTACGGGGTTGGACCAGTTCTTC. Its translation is CASSLSTGLDQFF.

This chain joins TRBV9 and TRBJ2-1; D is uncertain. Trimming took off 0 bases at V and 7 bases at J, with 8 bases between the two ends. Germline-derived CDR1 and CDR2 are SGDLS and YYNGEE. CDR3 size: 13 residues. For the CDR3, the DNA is TGTGCCAGCAGCGTAGCTACGAGGAATGAGCAGTTCTTC. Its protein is CASSVATRNEQFF.

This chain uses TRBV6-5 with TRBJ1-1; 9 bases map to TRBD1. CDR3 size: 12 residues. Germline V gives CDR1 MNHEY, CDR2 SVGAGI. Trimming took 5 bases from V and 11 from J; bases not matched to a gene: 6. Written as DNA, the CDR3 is TGTGCCAGCAGTCCAAACAGGGGGCACGCTTTCTTT. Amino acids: CASSPNRGHAFF.

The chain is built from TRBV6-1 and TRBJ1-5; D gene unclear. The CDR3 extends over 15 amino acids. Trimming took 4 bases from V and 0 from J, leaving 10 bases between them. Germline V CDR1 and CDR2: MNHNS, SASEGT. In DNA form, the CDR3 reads TGTGCCAGCAGTGGTAGTTTTTATAGCAATCAGCCCCAGCATTTT. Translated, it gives CASSGSFYSNQPQHF.

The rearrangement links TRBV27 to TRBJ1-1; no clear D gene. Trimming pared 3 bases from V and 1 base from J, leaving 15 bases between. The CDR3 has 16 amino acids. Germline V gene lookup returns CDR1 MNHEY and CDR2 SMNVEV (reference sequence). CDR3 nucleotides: TGTGCCAGCAGTTTGAAAGACGGATTAGCGAACACTGAAGCTTTCTTT. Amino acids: CASSLKDGLANTEAFF.

The CDR3: CASSRRTSDISYNEQFF. CDR3 in DNA: TGTGCCAGCAGCCGTCGGACTAGCGACATCTCCTACAATGAGCAGTTCTTC. The chain has TRBV27 and TRBJ2-1; 9 bases line up with TRBD2. The CDR3 length is 17 residues. V shed 6 bases and J 0 bases; nucleotides not matched to a gene: 9. CDR1 is MNHEY, CDR2 SMNVEV, per germline (reference sequence).

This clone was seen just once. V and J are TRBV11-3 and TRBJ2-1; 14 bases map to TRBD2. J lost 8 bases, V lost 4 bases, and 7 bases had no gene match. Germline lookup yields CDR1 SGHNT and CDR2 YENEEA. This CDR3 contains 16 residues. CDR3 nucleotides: TGTGCCAGCAGCTCCGGGACTAGCGGGGGAGAGGATGAGCAGTTCTTC. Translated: CASSSGTSGGEDEQFF.

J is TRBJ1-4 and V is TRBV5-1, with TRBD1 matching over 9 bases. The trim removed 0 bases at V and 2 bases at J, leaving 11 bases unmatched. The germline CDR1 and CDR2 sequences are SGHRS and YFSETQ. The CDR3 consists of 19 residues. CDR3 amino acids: CASSLAGTGSHLTNEKLFF. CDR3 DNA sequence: TGCGCCAGCAGCTTGGCCGGGACAGGGAGTCACCTCACTAATGAAAAACTGTTTTTT.

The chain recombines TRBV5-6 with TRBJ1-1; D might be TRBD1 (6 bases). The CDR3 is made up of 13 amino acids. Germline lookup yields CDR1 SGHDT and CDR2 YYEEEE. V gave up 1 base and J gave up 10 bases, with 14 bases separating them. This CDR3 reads CASSLIARGLAFF. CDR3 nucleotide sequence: TGTGCCAGCAGCTTGATTGCCAGGGGATTAGCTTTCTTT.

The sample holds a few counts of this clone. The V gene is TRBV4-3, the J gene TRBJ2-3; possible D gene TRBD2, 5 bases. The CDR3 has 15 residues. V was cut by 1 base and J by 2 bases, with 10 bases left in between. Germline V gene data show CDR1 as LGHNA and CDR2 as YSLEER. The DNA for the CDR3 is TGCGCCAGCAGCCAAGGGAGCGGCGACACAGATACGCAGTATTTT. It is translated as CASSQGSGDTDTQYF.

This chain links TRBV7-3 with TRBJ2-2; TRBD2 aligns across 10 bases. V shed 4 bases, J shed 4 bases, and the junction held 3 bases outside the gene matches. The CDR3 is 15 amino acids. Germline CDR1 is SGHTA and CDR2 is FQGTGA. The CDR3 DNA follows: TGTGCCAGCAGCTCCGCTAGCGGGGGCACCGGGGAGCTGTTTTTT. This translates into CASSSASGGTGELFF.

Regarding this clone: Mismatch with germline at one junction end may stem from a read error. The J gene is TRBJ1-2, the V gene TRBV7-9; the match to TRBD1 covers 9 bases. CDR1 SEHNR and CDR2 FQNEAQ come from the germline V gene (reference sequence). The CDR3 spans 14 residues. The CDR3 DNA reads TGTTCCAGCAGACCGAGGACAGGGGAATATGGCTACACCTTC. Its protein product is CSSRPRTGEYGYTF.

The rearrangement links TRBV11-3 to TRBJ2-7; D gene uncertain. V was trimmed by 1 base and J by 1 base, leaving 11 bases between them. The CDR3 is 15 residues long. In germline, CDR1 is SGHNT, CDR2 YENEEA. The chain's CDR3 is CASSLVSHQSYEQYV. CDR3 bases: TGTGCCAGCAGCTTAGTTAGCCACCAGTCCTACGAGCAGTACGTC.

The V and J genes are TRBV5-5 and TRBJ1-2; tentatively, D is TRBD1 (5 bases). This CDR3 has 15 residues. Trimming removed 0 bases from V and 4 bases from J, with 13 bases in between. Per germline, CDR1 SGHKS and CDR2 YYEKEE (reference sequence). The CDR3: CASSLGVQGIYGYTF. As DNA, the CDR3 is TGTGCCAGCAGCTTGGGGGTCCAGGGAATCTATGGCTACACCTTC.

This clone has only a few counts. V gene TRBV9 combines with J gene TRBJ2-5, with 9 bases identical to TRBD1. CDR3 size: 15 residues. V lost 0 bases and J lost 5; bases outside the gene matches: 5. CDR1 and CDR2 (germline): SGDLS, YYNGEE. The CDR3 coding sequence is TGTGCCAGCAGCGTAGGACAGGGGGGCATGGAGACCCAGTACTTC. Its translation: CASSVGQGGMETQYF.

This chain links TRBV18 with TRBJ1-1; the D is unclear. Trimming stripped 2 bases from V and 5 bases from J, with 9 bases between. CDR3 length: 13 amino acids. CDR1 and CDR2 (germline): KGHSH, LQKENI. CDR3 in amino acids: CASSPWEGTEAFF. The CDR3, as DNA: TGTGCCAGCTCACCATGGGAGGGAACTGAAGCTTTCTTT. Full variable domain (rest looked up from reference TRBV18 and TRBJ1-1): NAGVMQNPRHLVRRRGQEARLRCSPMKGHSHVYWYRQLPEEGLKFMVYLQKENIIDESGMPKERFSAEFPKEGPSILRIQQVVRGDSAAYFCASSPWEGTEAFFGQGTRLTVV.

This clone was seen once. The chain's CDR3 is CASSFRRGDYGYTF. The CDR3 DNA follows: TGTGCCAGCAGTTTCCGGAGGGGCGACTATGGCTACACCTTC. The chain links TRBV27 to TRBJ1-2; perhaps TRBD1 as D (5 bases). Trimming removed 3 bases from V and 3 bases from J, with 11 bases in between. There are 14 residues in the CDR3. CDR1 and CDR2 (germline): MNHEY, SMNVEV (reference sequence).

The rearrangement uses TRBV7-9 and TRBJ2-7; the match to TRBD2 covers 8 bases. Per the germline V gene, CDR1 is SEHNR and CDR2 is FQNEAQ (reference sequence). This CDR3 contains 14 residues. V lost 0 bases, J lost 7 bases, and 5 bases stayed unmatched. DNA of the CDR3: TGTGCCAGCAGCTTAGCGTCGGCGGGAGGAGAGCAGTACGTC. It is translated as CASSLASAGGEQYV.